This T cell receptor (beta chain) was recorded in a study of cytomegalovirus exposure and HLA in healthy donors. Study at large: An earlier analysis found roughly 110 million unique TCR beta sequences from approximately 170 million T cells.

Vbeta (60) and Jbeta (13) primers were used in the PCR. Authors' analysis steps: Later work found 65 million to 90 million unique TCR beta chains, with roughly 11 million shared. The method was immunoSEQ multiplex PCR; TCRdb's version includes in-frame clones alone and lacks a portion of them. V and J calls and clone size follow that table, whereas D and trimming were derived from the DNA. The data show roughly 140,000 clones, approximately 84% seen once. The CDR3 length is 18 residues. The germline V gene has CDR1 SGHRS and CDR2 YFSETQ. The V and J ends lost 3 bases and 2 bases, in that order; junction bases with no gene match: 14.

The specimen sequenced was PBMCs. This chain joins TRBV5-1 and TRBJ2-4; 7 positions match TRBD2. This TCR was sampled from a woman aged 55-70 years in good health and CMV-seropositive. The CDR3 protein is CASSSLGGAGLSKNIQYF. The CDR3 DNA reads as TGCGCCAGCAGCTCCCTCGGGGGAGCGGGGCTTTCCAAAAACATTCAGTACTTC.